Following are 20 T cell receptor beta chains from one sample sequenced in a study of cytomegalovirus exposure and HLA in healthy donors. Primers for the PCR totalled 60 Vbeta and 13 Jbeta. Sequencing used immunoSEQ multiplex PCR; TCRdb keeps in-frame clones, though not all of them. The sample carries approximately 290,000 clones, 80% recorded once. The sample was PBMCs. These receptor sequences come from a girl aged 2-10 years in good health and CMV-seronegative.

The chain carries TRBV13 and TRBJ1-2; D not resolved. Germline V CDR1 and CDR2: PRHDT, FYEKMQ (reference sequence). This CDR3 is built from 14 residues. The ends were cut back, 5 bases at V and 8 bases at J, with 18 bases in the middle. CDR3 protein: CASSPPEGEEGYTF. The CDR3 DNA follows: TGTGCCAGCAGCCCCCCTGAAGGCGAGGAGGGCTACACCTTC.

CDR3 sequence: CASSQLAHILNTGELFF. The CDR3 region has the DNA TGCGCCAGCAGCCAACTAGCTCACATTCTTAACACCGGGGAGCTGTTTTTT. This rearrangement joins TRBV4-1 to TRBJ2-2; a possible D gene is TRBD2 (5 bases). The CDR3 runs to 17 residues. V was clipped by 2 bases and J by 2 bases, with 15 bases between them. In germline, CDR1 is MGHRA, CDR2 YSYEKL.

This chain uses TRBV23-1 with TRBJ1-6, with unresolved D. TRBV23-1 belongs to the ORF category, with a function that is uncertain. The ends were cut back, 3 bases at V and 9 bases at J, with 24 bases in the middle. The CDR3 length is 18 residues. This chain's CDR3 is CASSHLPSPVILCSPLHF. Written as DNA, the CDR3 is TGCGCCAGCAGTCACCTCCCCTCCCCAGTTATTTTGTGTTCACCCCTCCACTTT.

The chain links TRBV6-6 to TRBJ1-2; D is unresolved. The ends were cut back, 6 bases at V and 0 bases at J, with 14 bases in the middle. Germline values: CDR1 MNHNY, CDR2 SVGAGI (reference sequence). CDR3 length equals 15 residues. CDR3 protein: CASRAIREANYGYTF. The CDR3 nucleotides are TGTGCCAGCAGGGCAATACGGGAGGCTAACTATGGCTACACCTTC.

This clone came up a few times. The chain employs TRBV30 and TRBJ2-2; TRBD1 matches at 7 bases. The germline CDR1 and CDR2 sequences are GTSNPN and SVGIG (reference sequence). Losses at the gene ends were 2 bases for V and 8 bases for J; bases not matched to a gene: 11. The CDR3 is 15 residues long. The CDR3 coding sequence is TGTGCCTGGAGTCCCGGGACAGTCGACGGTGGGGAGCTGTTTTTT. Its translation is CAWSPGTVDGGELFF.

This clone was counted a few times. The chain links TRBV29-1 to TRBJ1-2, with TRBD1 matching over 7 bases. V trimming: 5 bases; J trimming: 3 bases; junction bases outside the gene matches: 6. Germline V gene lookup returns CDR1 SQVTM and CDR2 ANQGSEA. The CDR3 is made up of 13 amino acids. DNA for the CDR3: TGCAGCGTTCAAGGGGGCGCGGACTATGGCTACACCTTC. It codes for CSVQGGADYGYTF. The whole variable domain, remainder taken from reference TRBV29-1 and TRBJ1-2, is SAVISQKPSRDICQRGTSLTIQCQVDSQVTMMFWYRQQPGQSLTLIATANQGSEATYESGFVIDKFPISRPNLTFSTLTVSNMSPEDSSIYLCSVQGGADYGYTFGSGTRLTVV.

The chain is built from TRBV27 and TRBJ2-1; weak D call: TRBD2 (5 bases). In germline, CDR1 is MNHEY, CDR2 SMNVEV (reference sequence). There are 15 residues in the CDR3. Trimming removed 5 bases at V and 8 bases at J, with 19 bases between. The CDR3 coding sequence is TGTGCCAGCAGTCTTAATTTTTTTACGGGGTATGAGCAGTTCTTC. It translates to CASSLNFFTGYEQFF.

This chain links TRBV5-1 with TRBJ2-4; D uncertain. The V gene's germline CDR1 is SGHRS and CDR2 YFSETQ. V lost 0 bases and J 9 bases, leaving 16 bases between the germline ends. The CDR3 spans 15 residues. The CDR3 sequence is CASSLGGAPVLIQYF. The CDR3, as DNA: TGCGCCAGCAGCTTGGGTGGAGCGCCAGTACTCATTCAGTACTTC.

The chain couples TRBV4-1 to TRBJ2-3; 9 nucleotides agree with TRBD2. This CDR3 has 14 residues. Losses at the gene ends were 6 bases for V and 4 bases for J; bases not matched to a gene: 5. Germline CDR1 is MGHRA and CDR2 is YSYEKL. In DNA form, the CDR3 reads TGCGCCAGCAGAGGGCTAGCGGGACCAGATACGCAGTATTTT. Amino acids: CASRGLAGPDTQYF.

This chain uses TRBV19 with TRBJ2-2; 7 nucleotides line up with TRBD1. With V trimmed by 10 bases and J by 3 bases, 11 bases remained unmatched. In germline, CDR1 is LNHDA, CDR2 SQIVND (reference sequence). CDR3 length: 15 amino acids. The chain's CDR3 is CATYDRVDHTGELFF. In nucleotides, the CDR3 is TGTGCCACCTACGACAGGGTTGATCACACCGGGGAGCTGTTTTTT.

The chain recombines TRBV6-5 with TRBJ1-1, with D possibly TRBD1 on 6 matching bases. The CDR3 runs to 15 residues. Germline-derived CDR1 and CDR2 are MNHEY and SVGAGI. Between the trimmed V and J ends, which lost 0 bases and 6 bases, there was a span of 14 bases. DNA for the CDR3: TGTGCCAGCAGTTACTCGATCCAGGGGCTTTCTGAAGCTTTCTTT. This sequence encodes CASSYSIQGLSEAFF.

This clone was counted a few times. The J gene is TRBJ2-1, the V gene TRBV7-3, with 14 bases aligning to TRBD2. V lost 5 bases and J lost 10; bases outside the gene matches: 7. Per the germline V gene, CDR1 is SGHTA and CDR2 is FQGTGA. This CDR3 is 15 amino acids long. CDR3 region: CASSQGTSGSGEQFF. The DNA of the CDR3 is TGTGCCAGCAGCCAAGGGACTAGCGGGAGCGGAGAGCAGTTCTTC. Together with reference TRBV7-3 and TRBJ2-1, the CDR3 gives the full variable domain: GAGVSQTPSNKVTEKGKYVELRCDPISGHTALYWYRQSLGQGPEFLIYFQGTGAADDSGLPNDRFFAVRPEGSVSTLKIQRTERGDSAVYLCASSQGTSGSGEQFFGPGTRLTVL.

This sequence joins TRBV27 and TRBJ2-7; 8 nucleotides match TRBD1. CDR1 and CDR2 (germline): MNHEY, SMNVEV (reference sequence). This CDR3 contains 16 residues. Losses at the gene ends were 6 bases for V and 6 bases for J; bases not matched to a gene: 16. This chain's CDR3 is CASSPRARQGIGEQYF. The CDR3 DNA is TGTGCCAGCAGCCCCCGGGCGAGACAGGGGATAGGCGAGCAGTACTTC.

Only a few counts were recorded for this clone. V and J are TRBV28 and TRBJ2-5; 8 nucleotides agree with TRBD1. This CDR3 contains 17 residues. V was pared by 5 bases and J by 5 bases, with 16 bases of the junction left unmatched. Germline V gene lookup returns CDR1 MDHEN and CDR2 SYDVKM. CDR3 bases: TGTGCCAGCAGTACACTGGACAGGGCATTACGAGGGGAGACCCAGTACTTC. Its translation: CASSTLDRALRGETQYF. Drawing the rest from reference TRBV28 and TRBJ2-5, the complete variable domain is DVKVTQSSRYLVKRTGEKVFLECVQDMDHENMFWYRQDPGLGLRLIYFSYDVKMKEKGDIPEGYSVSREKKERFSLILESASTNQTSMYLCASSTLDRALRGETQYFGPGTRLLVL.

The rearrangement uses TRBV29-1 and TRBJ2-5; a possible D gene is TRBD1 (7 bases). CDR1 is SQVTM and CDR2 is ANQGSEA in the germline V gene. V gave up 6 bases and J gave up 2 bases, with 10 bases separating them. The CDR3 is 12 amino acids. The CDR3 here is CSVRGVQETQYF. Here the CDR3 DNA reads TGCAGCGTCAGGGGGGTTCAAGAGACCCAGTACTTC.

J is TRBJ2-7 and V is TRBV27, with TRBD2 matching 12 bases. The V gene end was trimmed by 6 bases and the J gene end by 2 bases; junction bases not matched to a gene: 5. The CDR3 is 15 amino acids. CDR1 is MNHEY, CDR2 SMNVEV, per germline (reference sequence). The CDR3 DNA is TGTGCCAGCAGACTACTAGCGGGAGGTCCCTACGAGCAGTACTTC. Amino acids: CASRLLAGGPYEQYF.

This sequence joins TRBV27 and TRBJ2-7, with a possible D match to TRBD1 (6 bases). The CDR3 totals 15 residues. The V end was cut by 5 bases, the J end by 3 bases, with 17 bases between. Germline values: CDR1 MNHEY, CDR2 SMNVEV (reference sequence). The CDR3 nucleotides read TGTGCCAGCAGTCACCAGAGGACAGTTCTCTACGAGCAGTACTTC. Translating gives CASSHQRTVLYEQYF.

The V and J genes are TRBV9 and TRBJ2-7, with D tentatively TRBD1 (6 bases). Deletions cut 4 bases from V and 4 bases from J, with 24 bases between. The germline CDR1 and CDR2 sequences are SGDLS and YYNGEE. The CDR3 sequence is 17 residues long. CDR3 region: CASSLLSGGRGTYEQYF. In DNA, the CDR3 is TGTGCCAGCAGCCTGTTGTCCGGCGGGCGAGGGACATACGAGCAGTACTTC.

The J gene is TRBJ2-7, the V gene TRBV28; TRBD1 aligns across 7 bases. This CDR3 comprises 14 residues. Germline assignment: CDR1 MDHEN and CDR2 SYDVKM. V trimming: 5 bases; J trimming: 2 bases; junction bases outside the gene matches: 6. The DNA of the CDR3 is TGTGCCAGCAGTCACCCGGGACAGCCCTACGAGCAGTACTTC. Residues: CASSHPGQPYEQYF.

The chain has TRBV2 and TRBJ2-2; TRBD1 aligns across 7 bases. The CDR3 runs to 16 residues. The V gene's germline CDR1 is SNHLY and CDR2 FYNNEI. The V gene end was trimmed by 1 base and the J gene end by 1 base; junction bases not matched to a gene: 3. In nucleotides, the CDR3 is TGTGCCAGCAGTGAAGACAGGGGCAGGAACACCGGGGAGCTGTTTTTT. Its protein product is CASSEDRGRNTGELFF. Supplemented by reference TRBV2 and TRBJ2-2, the full variable domain reads EPEVTQTPSHQVTQMGQEVILRCVPISNHLYFYWYRQILGQKVEFLVSFYNNEISEKSEIFDDQFSVERPDGSNFTLKIRSTKLEDSAMYFCASSEDRGRNTGELFFGEGSRLTVL.